Each of the 19 T cell receptor beta chains below was sequenced from the same sample in a study of cytomegalovirus exposure and HLA in healthy donors. Primers included in the PCR were 60 Vbeta and 13 Jbeta primers. Repertoires were generated with immunoSEQ multiplex PCR, while TCRdb's copy carries only in-frame clones and drops some. Here the sample spans 150,000 or so clones, 79% being singletons. Sequenced material: PBMCs. The receptors stem from a woman aged 40 to 50 in good health and CMV-seropositive.

The J gene is TRBJ1-2, the V gene TRBV6-1; 9 bases match TRBD1. Trimming removed 3 bases from V and 4 bases from J; junction bases left unmatched: 12. CDR3 length: 17 amino acids. Germline CDR1 is MNHNS and CDR2 is SASEGT. CDR3 sequence: CASSDEGRTGDGYGYTF. The DNA for the CDR3 is TGTGCCAGCAGTGACGAGGGTAGGACAGGGGACGGCTATGGCTACACCTTC.

The V and J genes are TRBV2 and TRBJ2-1, with TRBD1 matching over 8 bases. The germline CDR1 and CDR2 sequences are SNHLY and FYNNEI. This CDR3 is built from 17 residues. Trimming cost V 2 bases and J 3 bases; bases outside gene matches: 9. DNA of the CDR3: TGTGCCAGCAGTGAATTCAGGGGGCCCATATTCTACAATGAGCAGTTCTTC. The encoded protein is CASSEFRGPIFYNEQFF.

J is TRBJ2-7 and V is TRBV11-2; 7 nucleotides match TRBD1. This CDR3 is built from 15 residues. Germline V gives CDR1 SGHAT, CDR2 FQNNGV. The J segment lost 2 bases and the V segment lost 3 bases, leaving 7 bases of the junction unmatched. The chain's CDR3 is CASSFSTGPPYEQYF. CDR3 nucleotide sequence: TGTGCCAGCAGCTTCTCGACAGGGCCTCCCTACGAGCAGTACTTC.

The chain recombines TRBV6-5 with TRBJ1-1, with D possibly being TRBD1 (5 bases). This CDR3 comprises 14 residues. V lost 7 bases and J 5 bases, leaving 17 bases between the germline ends. From germline, CDR1 is MNHEY and CDR2 SVGAGI. The DNA for the CDR3 is TGTGCCAGCACGGGACTCCTAAGAAGGACTGAAGCTTTCTTT. Protein: CASTGLLRRTEAFF.

The chain uses TRBV18 and TRBJ2-2; a weak D match, TRBD2 (6 bases). Germline assignment: CDR1 KGHSH and CDR2 LQKENI. The CDR3 is made up of 14 amino acids. Trimming shortened V by 10 bases and J by 4 bases, and 16 bases separated the two germline ends. CDR3 amino acids: CATAMGGVTGELFF. The CDR3 coding sequence is TGTGCCACAGCGATGGGGGGAGTCACCGGGGAGCTGTTTTTT.

The chain carries TRBV2 and TRBJ2-2; D is ambiguous. This CDR3 contains 14 residues. With 8 bases removed from V and 4 bases from J, the gap between germline ends came to 14 bases. Germline V gives CDR1 SNHLY, CDR2 FYNNEI. The CDR3 loop is CASSRYLSTGELFF. The CDR3 DNA is TGTGCCAGCTCCAGGTATTTGAGCACCGGGGAGCTGTTTTTT.

The chain carries TRBV6-1 and TRBJ1-2, with D possibly TRBD1 on 5 matching bases. CDR1 and CDR2 (germline): MNHNS, SASEGT. The V and J ends lost 5 bases and 1 base respectively, with 8 bases between them. This CDR3 has 13 residues. CDR3 bases: TGTGCCAGCAGTTGGGGGGTTAACTATGGCTACACCTTC. Translated: CASSWGVNYGYTF.

This clone was seen only a few times. This sequence joins TRBV10-3 and TRBJ2-3; 9 bases map to TRBD2. The V segment lost 8 bases and the J segment 2 bases; nucleotides outside the gene matches: 8. The CDR3 spans 15 residues. Per the germline V gene, CDR1 is ENHRY and CDR2 is SYGVKD. The CDR3 is CAIRRTSDHTDTQYF. The CDR3 nucleotides read TGTGCCATCCGGCGGACTAGCGACCACACAGATACGCAGTATTTT.

J is TRBJ2-5 and V is TRBV11-1; 9 nucleotides line up with TRBD1. From germline, CDR1 is SGHAT and CDR2 FQDESV (reference sequence). The CDR3 consists of 16 residues. J was trimmed by 5 bases and V by 1 base; bases with no gene match: 8. For the CDR3, the DNA is TGTGCCAGCAGCTTAGGAGGGACAGGGACATGGGAGACCCAGTACTTC. Translated: CASSLGGTGTWETQYF.

The chain joins TRBV28 to TRBJ1-5; D possibly corresponds to TRBD1 (5 bases). V shed 2 bases and J shed 7 bases, with 12 bases lying between them. Germline values: CDR1 MDHEN, CDR2 SYDVKM. The CDR3 totals 14 residues. This CDR3 is CASSLPPGGQPQHF. The CDR3 DNA follows: TGTGCCAGCAGTTTACCTCCGGGGGGACAGCCCCAGCATTTT.

The V and J genes are TRBV10-3 and TRBJ2-5, with TRBD1 matching over 7 bases. Trimming cost V 6 bases and J 3 bases; bases outside gene matches: 4. This CDR3 has 13 amino acids. CDR1 is ENHRY, CDR2 SYGVKD, per germline. The CDR3 is CAIREGAEETQYF. CDR3 DNA: TGTGCCATCAGAGAGGGGGCGGAAGAGACCCAGTACTTC.

This clone was detected once. The chain recombines TRBV7-9 with TRBJ2-3; tentative D call: TRBD2 (5 bases). The germline gives CDR1 SEHNR, CDR2 FQNEAQ (reference sequence). This CDR3 has 15 amino acids. V was pared by 5 bases and J by 1 base, with 13 bases between. The CDR3 DNA is TGTGCCAGCAGCCCTCAGGACGGGGGCACAGATACGCAGTATTTT. This gives the protein CASSPQDGGTDTQYF.

V usage is TRBV5-1 and J usage is TRBJ1-1; D remains unclear. The CDR3 covers 16 residues. Germline values: CDR1 SGHRS, CDR2 YFSETQ. Trimming took off 0 bases at V and 0 bases at J, with 12 bases between the two ends. For the CDR3, the DNA is TGCGCCAGCAGCTTGGCTGGATTAGACATGAACACTGAAGCTTTCTTT. Translated, it gives CASSLAGLDMNTEAFF.

The CDR3 sequence: CASSKEPSDIANYGYTF. The CDR3, as DNA: TGTGCCAGCAGCAAGGAACCATCTGACATAGCTAACTATGGCTACACCTTC. The rearrangement uses TRBV5-4 and TRBJ1-2; D is unclear. The CDR3 is 17 amino acids. V lost 4 bases to trimming and J lost 0 bases, with 19 bases between them. The germline gives CDR1 SGHNT, CDR2 YYREEE (reference sequence).

The chain is built from TRBV6-5 and TRBJ1-4; no firm D call. V was clipped by 1 base and J by 0 bases, with 9 bases between them. Germline CDR1 and CDR2: MNHEY and SVGAGI. The CDR3 has 16 amino acids. CDR3 coding DNA: TGTGCCAGCAGTTACTACACCAGTGCAACTAATGAAAAACTGTTTTTT. It specifies CASSYYTSATNEKLFF.

The rearrangement joins TRBV5-1 to TRBJ2-3; 7 nucleotides match TRBD1. Germline CDR1 reads SGHRS; CDR2 reads YFSETQ. V trimming: 4 bases; J trimming: 4 bases; junction bases outside the gene matches: 6. This CDR3 contains 14 residues. CDR3 in amino acids: CASSPGQASDTQYF. The CDR3, as DNA: TGCGCCAGCAGCCCCGGACAGGCCTCAGATACGCAGTATTTT.

Comments on this clone: Other nucleotide sequences in the sample specify the same CDR3. The CDR3 loop is CASSPDRDQPQHF. The CDR3 bases are TGTGCCAGCAGTCCCGACAGGGATCAGCCCCAGCATTTT. This chain uses TRBV2 with TRBJ1-5; TRBD1 aligns across 7 bases. The V and J ends lost 5 bases and 5 bases, in that order; junction bases with no gene match: 3. This CDR3 is built from 13 residues. Germline V gives CDR1 SNHLY, CDR2 FYNNEI.

The rearrangement uses TRBV5-1 and TRBJ1-2, with D uncertain. The CDR3 extends over 13 amino acids. Trimming cost V 3 bases and J 0 bases, with 6 bases left between them. The germline gives CDR1 SGHRS, CDR2 YFSETQ. CDR3 residues: CASSYESNYGYTF. In DNA form, the CDR3 reads TGCGCCAGCAGCTACGAGTCTAACTATGGCTACACCTTC.

The V gene is TRBV6-5, the J gene TRBJ1-2; the D is unclear. Trimming shortened V by 6 bases and J by 8 bases, and 16 bases separated the two germline ends. The CDR3 is 13 residues long. From germline, CDR1 is MNHEY and CDR2 SVGAGI. DNA of the CDR3: TGTGCCAGCAGCCGACTTAAAGAGGAGGGCTACACCTTC. It is translated as CASSRLKEEGYTF.